The 14 T cell receptor beta chains below come from one sample, sequenced in a study of human T cells and chemical hapten exposure. Time point indicated: patch test 1, 2 weeks after DPC sensitization. Sample treatment: therapeutic diphenylcyclopropenone sensitization with weekly scalp DPC. Via MiXCR, TCRdb re-called the RACE reads, giving one row per CDR3 protein. The table records some 340,000 distinct CDR3 sequences, approximately 6.3% of them present only once. The specimen was whole blood, collected in connection with sensitization to the hapten diphenylcyclopropenone (DPC). These receptors were taken from a young woman with alopecia areata. Some clones in this sample may be carry-over from other donors' samples.

This clonotype showed up many times. The rearrangement links TRBV6-5 to TRBJ2-4; 12 bases are shared with TRBD2. The V segment lost 10 bases and the J segment 0 bases; nucleotides outside the gene matches: 10. The length of the CDR3 is 17 residues. Germline CDR1 is MNHEY and CDR2 is SVGAGI. CDR3 protein: CATQETSGGLAKNIQYF. DNA for the CDR3: TGTGCCACCCAGGAGACTAGCGGGGGTCTAGCCAAAAACATTCAGTACTTC.

Only a few counts were recorded for this clonotype. The rearrangement joins TRBV7-9 to TRBJ1-5, with D unresolved. V lost 4 bases and J lost 7, with 11 bases in between. The CDR3 consists of 13 residues. The germline CDR1 and CDR2 sequences are SEHNR and FQNEAQ (reference sequence). CDR3 residues: CASSSSSEQPQHF. For the CDR3, the DNA is TGTGCCAGCAGCTCCTCCTCCGAGCAGCCCCAGCATTTT.

V is TRBV12-5 and J is TRBJ1-4; D remains unclear. Deletions cut 5 bases from V and 8 bases from J, with 6 bases between. This CDR3 contains 11 residues. Germline V CDR1 and CDR2: LGHNT, FRNRAP. This CDR3 is CASGSIEKLFF. CDR3 in DNA: TGTGCTAGTGGTAGTATCGAAAAACTGTTTTTT.

This clonotype has more than one count but fewer than ten. The J gene is TRBJ1-1, the V gene TRBV5-5; D gene unclear. The germline gives CDR1 SGHKS, CDR2 YYEKEE (reference sequence). Deletions cut 3 bases from V and 8 bases from J, with 11 bases between. The CDR3 sequence is 12 residues long. The CDR3 loop reads CASSSYSEEAFF. The CDR3 nucleotides are TGTGCCAGCAGCTCCTACAGCGAAGAAGCTTTCTTT.

V gene TRBV6-2 or TRBV6-3 combines with J gene TRBJ2-1, with TRBD2 identical over 8 bases. Germline V CDR1 and CDR2: MNHEY, SVGEGT. CDR3 size: 15 residues. V lost 6 bases to trimming and J lost 3 bases; unmatched junction nucleotides: 7. The CDR3 here is CASRTTSANYNEQFF. Here the CDR3 DNA reads TGTGCCAGCAGGACGACTAGCGCTAACTACAATGAGCAGTTCTTC.

This clonotype was found many times. The DNA of the CDR3 is TGTGCCAGCAGTTTAGTGGTCTCTGGAAACACCATATATTTT. This encodes CASSLVVSGNTIYF. The V call is TRBV12-3 or TRBV12-4, the J call TRBJ1-3; no firm D call. V was pared by 1 base and J by 0 bases, with 4 bases between. The CDR3 loop spans 14 amino acids.

This clonotype showed up many times. This sequence joins TRBV7-6 and TRBJ2-7; TRBD1 matches 8 bases. The J segment lost 2 bases and the V segment lost 5 bases, leaving 11 bases of the junction unmatched. Germline CDR1 SGHVS, CDR2 FNYEAQ. CDR3 length: 16 amino acids. CDR3 DNA sequence: TGTGCCAGCAGCCGACGACAGGGGATGGTGACCTACGAGCAGTACTTC. Its protein is CASSRRQGMVTYEQYF.

The rearrangement links TRBV6-2 or TRBV6-3 to TRBJ1-6; possibly TRBD1 for D (5 bases). The CDR3 is made up of 14 amino acids. Germline V gene data show CDR1 as MNHEY and CDR2 as SVGEGT. Between the trimmed V and J ends, which lost 8 bases and 9 bases, there was a span of 17 bases. The CDR3, as DNA: TGTGCCAGCGGCCGGGACCTCCAGGGTTCACCCCTCCACTTT. It codes for CASGRDLQGSPLHF.

This clonotype was found a few times. The J gene is TRBJ1-1, the V gene TRBV24-1; D ambiguous. This CDR3 is built from 13 residues. CDR1 KGHDR and CDR2 SFDVKD come from the germline V gene. V lost 2 bases, J lost 3 bases, and 6 bases lay in between. The CDR3 nucleotides read TGTGCCACCAGTGATTCCTCAGACACTGAAGCTTTCTTT. As protein: CATSDSSDTEAFF.

The rearrangement joins TRBV5-4 to TRBJ2-3, with 9 bases fitting TRBD1. Germline trimming cut 5 bases from V and 5 bases from J; bases unmatched to any gene: 9. The germline gives CDR1 SGHNT, CDR2 YYREEE (reference sequence). This CDR3 contains 15 residues. This chain's CDR3 is CASSRTGARKDTQYF. CDR3 sequence (DNA): TGTGCCAGCAGTAGGACAGGGGCTAGGAAAGATACGCAGTATTTT.

The chain joins TRBV5-1 to TRBJ2-5; D remains ambiguous. Germline V gene lookup returns CDR1 SGHRS and CDR2 YFSETQ. There are 14 residues in the CDR3. With 0 bases removed from V and 1 base from J, the gap between germline ends came to 7 bases. CDR3 nucleotides: TGCGCCAGCAGCTTGGCGGCATTCCAAGAGACCCAGTACTTC. Protein: CASSLAAFQETQYF.

This chain connects TRBV5-4 to TRBJ2-2; the D gene is possibly TRBD1 (5 bases). Germline CDR1 is SGHNT and CDR2 is YYREEE (reference sequence). The V end was cut by 6 bases, the J end by 5 bases, with 20 bases between. CDR3 length: 16 residues. CDR3 sequence: CASTTSTAISTGELFF. The CDR3 bases are TGTGCCAGCACGACCTCGACAGCGATTTCAACCGGGGAGCTGTTTTTT.

This clonotype was seen only a few times. V usage is TRBV7-2 and J usage is TRBJ2-3; either TRBD1 or TRBD2 may supply D (7 bases each). Germline-derived CDR1 and CDR2 are SGHTA and FQGNSA. Trimming removed 5 bases from V and 1 base from J, with 16 bases in between. There are 16 residues in the CDR3. CDR3 region: CASSQGERGGTDTQYF. CDR3 coding DNA: TGTGCCAGCAGCCAGGGGGAGCGGGGAGGCACAGATACGCAGTATTTT.

This clonotype was found a few times. J is TRBJ2-6 and V is TRBV6-2 or TRBV6-3, with 7 bases identical to TRBD2. CDR3 length equals 16 residues. In germline, CDR1 is MNHEY, CDR2 SVGEGT. With V trimmed by 2 bases and J by 1 base, 2 bases remained unmatched. The CDR3: CASSYGRGSGANVLTF. CDR3 DNA: TGTGCCAGCAGTTACGGGAGGGGTTCTGGGGCCAACGTCCTGACTTTC.